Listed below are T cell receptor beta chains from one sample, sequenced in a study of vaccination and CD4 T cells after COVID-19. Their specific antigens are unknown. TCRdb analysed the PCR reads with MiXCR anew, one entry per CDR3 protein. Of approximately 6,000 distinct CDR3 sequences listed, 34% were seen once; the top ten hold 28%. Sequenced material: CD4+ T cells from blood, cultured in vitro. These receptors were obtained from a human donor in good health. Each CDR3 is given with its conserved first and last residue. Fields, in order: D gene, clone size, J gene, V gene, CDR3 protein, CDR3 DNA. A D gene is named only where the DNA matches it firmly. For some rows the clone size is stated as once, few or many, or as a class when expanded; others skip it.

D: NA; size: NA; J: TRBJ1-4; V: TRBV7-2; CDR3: CASSLALDEKLFF; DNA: TGTGCCAGCAGCTTAGCCCTAGATGAAAAACTGTTTTTT
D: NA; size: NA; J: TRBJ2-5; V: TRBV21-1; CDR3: CASFSWSGEETQYF; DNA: TGTGCCAGCTTTAGTTGGTCGGGGGAAGAGACCCAGTACTTC
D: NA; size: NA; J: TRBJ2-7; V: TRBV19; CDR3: CASSVGSSSYEQYF; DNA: TGTGCCAGTAGTGTCGGGAGCAGCTCCTACGAGCAGTACTTC
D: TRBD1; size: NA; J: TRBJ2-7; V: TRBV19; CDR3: CASSDTGTVHEQYF; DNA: TGTGCCAGTAGTGATACCGGGACAGTGCACGAGCAGTACTTC
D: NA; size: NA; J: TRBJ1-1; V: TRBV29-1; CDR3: CSSRYMNTEAFF; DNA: TGCAGCTCAAGATATATGAACACTGAAGCTTTCTTT
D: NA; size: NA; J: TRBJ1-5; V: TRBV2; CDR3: CASSYDRSFNQPQHF; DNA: TGTGCCAGCAGTTACGACAGGTCCTTCAATCAGCCCCAGCATTTT
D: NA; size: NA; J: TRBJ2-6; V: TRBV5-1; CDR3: CASSSGSGANVLTF; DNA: TGCGCCAGCAGCTCGGGCTCTGGGGCCAACGTCCTGACTTTC
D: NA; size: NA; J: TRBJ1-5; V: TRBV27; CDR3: CASSSWGGGQPQHF; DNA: TGTGCCAGCAGTTCTTGGGGGGGCGGGCAGCCCCAGCATTTT
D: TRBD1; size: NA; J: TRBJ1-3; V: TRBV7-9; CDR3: CASSRGTDSGNTIYF; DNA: TGTGCCAGCAGCCGCGGGACAGACTCTGGAAACACCATATATTTT
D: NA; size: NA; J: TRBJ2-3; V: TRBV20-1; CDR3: CSARDRGISTDTQYF; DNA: TGCAGTGCTAGAGATCGAGGGATAAGCACAGATACGCAGTATTTT
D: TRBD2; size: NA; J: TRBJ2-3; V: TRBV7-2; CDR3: CASSLSGGDTDMQYF; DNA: TGTGCCAGCAGCTTAAGCGGGGGGGACACAGATATGCAGTATTTT
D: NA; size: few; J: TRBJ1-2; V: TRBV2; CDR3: CASRDTGLLGYTF; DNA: TGTGCCAGCAGAGATACGGGACTGCTAGGCTACACCTTC
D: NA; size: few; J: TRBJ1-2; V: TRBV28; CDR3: CASSLQDNYGYTF; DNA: TGTGCCAGCAGTTTACAGGATAACTATGGCTACACCTTC
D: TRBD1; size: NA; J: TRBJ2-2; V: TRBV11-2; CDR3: CASRHTPGTGIFTGELFF; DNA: TGTGCCAGCAGGCATACTCCCGGGACAGGTATTTTCACCGGGGAGCTGTTTTTT
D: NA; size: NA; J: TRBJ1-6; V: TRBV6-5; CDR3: CASSSRTGIKGSPLHF; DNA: TGTGCCAGCAGTTCCCGAACAGGGATTAAGGGGTCACCCCTCCACTTT
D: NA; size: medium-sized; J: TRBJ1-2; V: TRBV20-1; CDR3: CSARVAGQSHGYTF; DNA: TGCAGTGCTAGAGTGGCTGGACAGTCGCATGGCTACACCTTC
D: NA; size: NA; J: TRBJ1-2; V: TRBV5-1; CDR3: CASSLDSTFGDGYTF; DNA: TGCGCCAGCAGCTTGGACAGTACTTTTGGGGATGGCTACACCTTC
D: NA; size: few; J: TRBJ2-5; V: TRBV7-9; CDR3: CASSPSVARETQYF; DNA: TGTGCCAGCAGCCCCTCCGTAGCTAGGGAGACCCAGTACTTC
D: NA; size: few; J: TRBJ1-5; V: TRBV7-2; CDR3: CVKTSGSNQPQHF; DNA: TGTGTTAAAACTTCGGGCAGCAATCAGCCCCAGCATTTT
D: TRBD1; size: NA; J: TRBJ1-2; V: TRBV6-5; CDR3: CASSYSSDRGGYTF; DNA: TGTGCCAGCAGTTACTCGAGTGACAGGGGTGGCTACACCTTC
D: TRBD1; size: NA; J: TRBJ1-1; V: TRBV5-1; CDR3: CASSLGGTGSLRSSEAFF; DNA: TGCGCCAGCAGCTTGGGAGGGACAGGGTCGTTAAGGAGCTCTGAAGCTTTCTTT
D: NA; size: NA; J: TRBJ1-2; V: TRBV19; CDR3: CASSIGDTQSYGYTF; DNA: TGTGCCAGTAGTATTGGGGACACACAAAGCTATGGCTACACCTTC
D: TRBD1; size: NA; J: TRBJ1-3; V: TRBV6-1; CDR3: CASTFDRGGNTIYF; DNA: TGTGCCAGCACCTTCGACAGGGGTGGAAACACCATATATTTT
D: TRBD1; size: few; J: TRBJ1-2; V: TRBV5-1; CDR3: CASSLDRGDGYTF; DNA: TGCGCCAGCAGCCTCGACAGGGGCGATGGCTACACCTTC
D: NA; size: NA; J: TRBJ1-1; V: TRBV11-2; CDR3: CASSSELNTEAFF; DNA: TGTGCCAGCAGCTCAGAATTGAACACTGAAGCTTTCTTT
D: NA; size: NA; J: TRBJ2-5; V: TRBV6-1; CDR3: CASREDLGEKETQYF; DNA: TGTGCCAGCAGAGAAGACCTAGGGGAAAAAGAGACCCAGTACTTC
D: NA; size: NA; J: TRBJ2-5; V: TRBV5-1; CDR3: CASSLAGETQYF; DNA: TGCGCCAGCAGCTTGGCCGGAGAGACCCAGTACTTC
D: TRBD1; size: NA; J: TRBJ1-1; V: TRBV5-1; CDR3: CASSVGQVGEAFF; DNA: TGCGCCAGCAGCGTTGGACAGGTTGGTGAAGCTTTCTTT
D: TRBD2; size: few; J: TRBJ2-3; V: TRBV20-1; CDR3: CSAEAGGTDTQYF; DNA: TGCAGTGCTGAAGCGGGGGGCACAGATACGCAGTATTTT
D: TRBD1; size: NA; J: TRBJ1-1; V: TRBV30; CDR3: CAWSKGQSEAFF; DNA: TGTGCCTGGAGTAAGGGACAGTCTGAAGCTTTCTTT
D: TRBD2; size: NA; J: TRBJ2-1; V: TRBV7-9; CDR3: CASSLVGGKGDEQFF; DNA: TGTGCCAGCAGCTTAGTCGGGGGGAAAGGGGATGAGCAGTTCTTC
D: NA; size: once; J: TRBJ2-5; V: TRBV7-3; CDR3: CASSLVVRETQYF; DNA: TGTGCCAGCAGCTTAGTTGTTAGAGAGACCCAGTACTTC
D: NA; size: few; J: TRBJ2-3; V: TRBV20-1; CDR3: CSARVASRGTDTQYF; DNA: TGCAGTGCTAGAGTCGCCTCCCGCGGCACAGATACGCAGTATTTT
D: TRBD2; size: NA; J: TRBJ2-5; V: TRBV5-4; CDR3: CASSRGTSGEETQYF; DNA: TGTGCCAGCAGCCGAGGGACTAGCGGGGAAGAGACCCAGTACTTC
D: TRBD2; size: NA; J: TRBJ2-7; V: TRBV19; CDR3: CASSNSLAGLFEQYF; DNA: TGTGCCAGTAGTAATAGTCTAGCGGGACTCTTTGAGCAGTACTTC
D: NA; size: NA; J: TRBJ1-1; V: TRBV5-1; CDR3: CASSLNRIEMNTEAFF; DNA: TGCGCCAGCAGCTTGAACCGAATTGAAATGAACACTGAAGCTTTCTTT
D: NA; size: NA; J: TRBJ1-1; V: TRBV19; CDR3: CASSIQRGTEAFF; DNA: TGTGCCAGTAGTATTCAGAGGGGAACTGAAGCTTTCTTT
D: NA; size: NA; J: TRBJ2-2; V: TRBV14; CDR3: CASGTNTGELFF; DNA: TGTGCCAGCGGGACTAACACCGGGGAGCTGTTTTTT
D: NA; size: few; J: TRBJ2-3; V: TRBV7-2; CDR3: CASSLASLMARDTQYF; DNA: TGTGCCAGCAGCTTAGCTAGCTTAATGGCCAGAGATACGCAGTATTTT
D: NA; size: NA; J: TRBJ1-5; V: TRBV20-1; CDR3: CSTLSGDQPRHF; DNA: TGCAGTACCCTCTCAGGGGATCAGCCCCGGCATTTT
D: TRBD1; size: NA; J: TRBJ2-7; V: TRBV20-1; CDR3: CSAIPGTGRSYEQYF; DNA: TGCAGTGCTATCCCCGGGACAGGACGATCCTACGAGCAGTACTTC
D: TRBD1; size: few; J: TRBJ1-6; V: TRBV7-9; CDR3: CASSTDREQSPLHF; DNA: TGTGCCAGCAGCACGGACAGGGAACAATCACCCCTCCACTTT
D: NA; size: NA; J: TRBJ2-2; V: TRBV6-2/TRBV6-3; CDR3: CASRTPSGDTGELFF; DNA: TGTGCCAGCAGGACTCCCTCCGGGGACACCGGGGAGCTGTTTTTT
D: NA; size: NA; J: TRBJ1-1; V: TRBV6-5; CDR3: CASSYSMVRGYGGEAFF; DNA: TGTGCCAGCAGTTACTCGATGGTCAGGGGTTACGGCGGGGAAGCTTTCTTT
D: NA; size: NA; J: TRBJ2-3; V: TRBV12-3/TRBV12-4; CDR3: CASSPPDGTTDTQYF; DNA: TGTGCCAGCAGCCCTCCCGACGGGACCACAGATACGCAGTATTTT
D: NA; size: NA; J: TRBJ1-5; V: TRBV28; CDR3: CASSPRDIGNQPQHF; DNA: TGTGCCAGCAGTCCCCGCGATATTGGTAATCAGCCCCAGCATTTT
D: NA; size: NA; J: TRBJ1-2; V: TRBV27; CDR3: CASSLTGMDYGYTF; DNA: TGTGCCAGCAGCCTCACAGGGATGGACTATGGCTACACCTTC
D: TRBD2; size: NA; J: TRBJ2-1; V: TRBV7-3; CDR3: CASSPDPGAGENNEQFF; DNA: TGTGCCAGCAGCCCCGATCCTGGAGCGGGGGAGAACAATGAGCAGTTCTTC
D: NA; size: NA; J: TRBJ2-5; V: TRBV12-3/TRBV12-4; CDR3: CASSLRGTQYF; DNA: TGTGCCAGCAGTTTAAGGGGGACCCAGTACTTC
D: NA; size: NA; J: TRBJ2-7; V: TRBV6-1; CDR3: CASRKGLAISYEQYF; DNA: TGTGCCAGCAGAAAGGGACTGGCGATCTCCTACGAGCAGTACTTC
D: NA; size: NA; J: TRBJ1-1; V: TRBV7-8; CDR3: CASSLGLSDTEAFF; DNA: TGTGCCAGCAGCTTAGGTTTATCCGATACAGAAGCTTTCTTT
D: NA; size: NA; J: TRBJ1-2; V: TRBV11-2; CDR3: CASSLDLYGYTF; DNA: TGTGCCAGCAGCTTAGATCTCTATGGCTACACCTTC
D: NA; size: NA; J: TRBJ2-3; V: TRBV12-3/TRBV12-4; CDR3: CASSRILDTQYF; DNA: TGTGCCAGCAGTCGGATCCTCGATACGCAGTATTTT
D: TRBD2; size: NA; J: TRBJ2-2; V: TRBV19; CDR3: CASSISGGFTGELFF; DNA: TGTGCCAGTAGTATTAGCGGGGGGTTCACCGGGGAGCTGTTTTTT